Shown below are 26 T cell receptor beta chains from a single sample sequenced in a study of blood T cell repertoires in COVID-19. The table came from immunoSEQ multiplex PCR; TCRdb's copy has only in-frame clones and leaves some out. Of approximately 190,000 clones listed, about four fifths are singletons. Sequenced material: peripheral blood. The receptor source for this set is a woman in her thirties or forties with acute or convalescent COVID-19.

This clone was recorded once. The chain combines TRBV5-1 with TRBJ2-7, with D hard to call. This CDR3 is built from 12 residues. V was trimmed by 2 bases and J by 5 bases, leaving 8 bases between them. CDR1 is SGHRS, CDR2 YFSETQ, per germline. CDR3 sequence: CASSLYLDEQYF. CDR3 DNA: TGCGCCAGCAGCTTATACTTGGACGAGCAGTACTTC.

The chain links TRBV30 to TRBJ1-6; a weak D match, TRBD1 (6 bases). Trimming took off 2 bases at V and 8 bases at J, with 10 bases between the two ends. The CDR3 spans 13 residues. Germline V gene lookup returns CDR1 GTSNPN and CDR2 SVGIG (reference sequence). The CDR3 nucleotides read TGTGCCTGGAGTTTTGCAGGGGATTCACCCCTCCACTTT. Amino acids: CAWSFAGDSPLHF.

This clone turned up a few times. The genes are TRBV3-1 (or the pseudogene TRBV3-2) and TRBJ2-2; TRBD2 matches at 9 bases. Germline V gives CDR1 LGHDT, CDR2 YNNKEL (reference sequence). The CDR3 covers 15 residues. With V trimmed by 4 bases and J by 4 bases, 4 bases remained unmatched. The CDR3 loop is CASSLAGARTGELFF. For the CDR3, the DNA is TGTGCCAGCAGCCTAGCGGGAGCCCGCACCGGGGAGCTGTTTTTT.

The V gene is TRBV9, the J gene TRBJ2-7, with D possibly TRBD1 on 6 matching bases. Germline assignment: CDR1 SGDLS and CDR2 YYNGEE. This CDR3 is built from 15 residues. Trimming cost V 4 bases and J 2 bases, with 16 bases left between them. CDR3 DNA sequence: TGTGCCAGCAGCACCGCCGGGACAATGGCCTACGAGCAGTACTTC. It encodes CASSTAGTMAYEQYF.

The chain recombines TRBV28 with TRBJ1-6; 9 bases are shared with TRBD1. Germline trimming cut 2 bases from V and 9 bases from J; bases unmatched to any gene: 8. Per germline, CDR1 MDHEN and CDR2 SYDVKM. The CDR3 spans 16 residues. The CDR3 DNA is TGTGCCAGCAGTTTAGGAGGTTGGGACAGGGTTTCACCCCTCCACTTT. Its protein product is CASSLGGWDRVSPLHF.

Worth noting for this clone: Other nucleotide sequences from this sample produce the same CDR3. The genes are TRBV28 and TRBJ1-2; 7 bases align to TRBD1. The trim removed 3 bases at V and 2 bases at J, leaving 0 bases unmatched. This CDR3 comprises 13 residues. Germline V gene sequence: CDR1 MDHEN, CDR2 SYDVKM. The CDR3 sequence is CASSLGQNYGYTF. The CDR3 DNA reads as TGTGCCAGCAGTTTGGGACAGAACTATGGCTACACCTTC.

The sample holds a few counts of this clone. The genes are TRBV28 and TRBJ1-2; D is possibly TRBD1 (6 bases). CDR3 length: 14 residues. CDR1 is MDHEN, CDR2 SYDVKM, per germline. The germline V and J ends were trimmed by 7 bases and 10 bases, with 22 bases remaining between them. In nucleotides, the CDR3 is TGTGCCAGCATTGTAGGGGGGGGCAGGGGACACTACACCTTC. Its protein is CASIVGGGRGHYTF.

A note on this clone: Other nucleotide sequences in the sample specify the same CDR3. The V gene is TRBV24-1, the J gene TRBJ1-5, with TRBD1 identical over 9 bases. This CDR3 region has 16 residues. In germline, CDR1 is KGHDR, CDR2 SFDVKD. The J segment lost 3 bases and the V segment lost 3 bases, leaving 5 bases of the junction unmatched. CDR3 region: CATSDPGQGSNQPQHF. In DNA, the CDR3 is TGTGCCACCAGTGATCCGGGACAGGGCTCCAATCAGCCCCAGCATTTT.

In its sample, this clone was seen a few times. This rearrangement joins TRBV10-1 to TRBJ1-1; D gene ambiguous. V was cut by 1 base and J by 1 base, with 7 bases left in between. This CDR3 spans 14 amino acids. CDR1 is WNHNN and CDR2 is SYGVQD in the germline V gene (reference sequence). CDR3 in DNA: TGCGCCAGCAGTGAGTTTCAGGAGAACACTGAAGCTTTCTTT. This translates into CASSEFQENTEAFF.

This chain uses TRBV4-1 with TRBJ2-1; TRBD2 agrees at 14 bases. V lost 4 bases and J lost 0; bases outside the gene matches: 2. CDR3 length: 17 residues. Germline V lookup: CDR1 MGHRA, CDR2 YSYEKL. In DNA form, the CDR3 reads TGCGCCAGCAGCCCGGGACTAGCGGGAGCCTCCTACAATGAGCAGTTCTTC. Translation gives CASSPGLAGASYNEQFF.

The chain couples TRBV28 to TRBJ1-1; weak D call: TRBD1 (5 bases). The CDR3 covers 15 residues. V dropped 8 bases and J dropped 2 bases, with 18 bases sitting between them. From germline, CDR1 is MDHEN and CDR2 SYDVKM. As DNA, the CDR3 is TGTGCCAGCCTCCGGGACGGCGGGGGTAACACTGAAGCTTTCTTT. Its translation: CASLRDGGGNTEAFF.

The chain has TRBV28 and TRBJ2-2; TRBD1 agrees at 11 bases. Germline CDR1 is MDHEN and CDR2 is SYDVKM. V was pared by 7 bases and J by 4 bases, with 14 bases of the junction left unmatched. CDR3 length equals 18 residues. The CDR3 DNA sequence: TGTGCCAGCATTATCGGGACAGGGGGTCTTTCGGTCACCGGGGAGCTGTTTTTT. Translation: CASIIGTGGLSVTGELFF.

The sample holds one count of this clone. This chain connects TRBV28 to TRBJ2-1, with D uncertain. Germline V gene sequence: CDR1 MDHEN, CDR2 SYDVKM. V was shortened by 2 bases and J by 3 bases, with 8 bases between the two germline ends. The CDR3 has 14 residues. Here the CDR3 DNA reads TGTGCCAGCAGTTTAGACTCTTTCTACAATGAGCAGTTCTTC. Translated, it gives CASSLDSFYNEQFF.

The chain carries TRBV6-5 and TRBJ1-1, with unresolved D. Germline-derived CDR1 and CDR2 are MNHEY and SVGAGI. Trimming left V 0 bases short and J 5 bases short, with 10 bases between. This CDR3 is 14 amino acids long. The CDR3 sequence: CASSYSQTGTEAFF. DNA for the CDR3: TGTGCCAGCAGTTACTCTCAGACGGGGACTGAAGCTTTCTTT.

This chain uses TRBV3-1 (or the pseudogene TRBV3-2) with TRBJ2-3; the match to TRBD2 covers 9 bases. The CDR3 extends over 13 amino acids. Per germline, CDR1 LGHDT and CDR2 YNNKEL (reference sequence). With 11 bases clipped from V and 1 base from J, the junction kept 4 bases outside the gene matches. The CDR3 coding sequence is TGTGCCGCCAAGCGGGGGGGCACAGATACGCAGTATTTT. Translated: CAAKRGGTDTQYF.

The chain joins TRBV30 to TRBJ2-2; TRBD2 aligns across 7 bases. CDR3 length: 14 amino acids. V lost 3 bases and J lost 4; bases outside the gene matches: 5. Germline V gene sequence: CDR1 GTSNPN, CDR2 SVGIG (reference sequence). The CDR3 coding sequence is TGTGCCTGGAGGTCCCGGGGGGTCACCGGGGAGCTGTTTTTT. Protein: CAWRSRGVTGELFF. Full variable domain (missing parts from reference TRBV30 and TRBJ2-2): SQTIHQWPATLVQPVGSPLSLECTVEGTSNPNLYWYRQAAGRGLQLLFYSVGIGQISSEVPQNLSASRPQDRQFILSSKKLLLSDSGFYLCAWRSRGVTGELFFGEGSRLTVL.

This chain connects TRBV19 to TRBJ2-5; 12 positions match TRBD2. V trimming: 8 bases; J trimming: 5 bases; junction bases outside the gene matches: 12. CDR3 length: 16 amino acids. Germline-derived CDR1 and CDR2 are LNHDA and SQIVND (reference sequence). The CDR3 nucleotides read TGTGCCAGTTCGATAGGACTAGCGGGGCTTGGGGAGACCCAGTACTTC. It encodes CASSIGLAGLGETQYF.

The J gene is TRBJ1-3, the V gene TRBV28; D perhaps matches TRBD1 (6 bases). The V gene lost 5 bases and the J gene lost 4 bases, with 12 bases spanning the gap. Germline-derived CDR1 and CDR2 are MDHEN and SYDVKM. The CDR3 sequence is 14 residues long. Written as DNA, the CDR3 is TGTGCCAGCAGTCTGACAGGCCTCGGAAACACCATATATTTT. Translating it yields CASSLTGLGNTIYF.

V is TRBV19 and J is TRBJ1-4, with a possible D match to TRBD1 (5 bases). The germline V gene has CDR1 LNHDA and CDR2 SQIVND (reference sequence). V shed 7 bases and J shed 6 bases, with 15 bases lying between them. The CDR3 spans 14 residues. CDR3 DNA: TGTGCCAGTAATTTCGCCAGACAGCATGAAAAACTGTTTTTT. Protein: CASNFARQHEKLFF.

This chain connects TRBV27 to TRBJ1-5; D call uncertain. CDR1 and CDR2 (germline): MNHEY, SMNVEV (reference sequence). There are 14 residues in the CDR3. V shed 4 bases and J shed 1 base, with 8 bases lying between them. The CDR3 loop is CASSWTGSNQPQHF. CDR3 DNA sequence: TGTGCCAGCAGTTGGACGGGAAGCAATCAGCCCCAGCATTTT.

The gene calls are TRBV12-5 and TRBJ2-5, with TRBD2 matching over 13 bases. V lost 6 bases and J lost 0; bases outside the gene matches: 4. The CDR3 spans 16 residues. Germline assignment: CDR1 LGHNT and CDR2 FRNRAP. CDR3 nucleotides: TGTGCTAGTGGACCCGGGACTAGCGGGAACCAAGAGACCCAGTACTTC. This encodes CASGPGTSGNQETQYF.

The gene calls are TRBV7-6 and TRBJ2-3, with TRBD2 matching 7 bases. This CDR3 is 15 amino acids long. V shed 5 bases, J shed 0 bases, and the junction held 5 bases outside the gene matches. The germline CDR1 and CDR2 sequences are SGHVS and FNYEAQ. The CDR3 here is CASSISGQSTDTQYF. CDR3 coding DNA: TGTGCCAGCAGCATTAGCGGGCAGAGCACAGATACGCAGTATTTT.

This chain links TRBV21-1 with TRBJ2-1; the table's D call TRBD2 went unverified against the DNA. TRBV21-1 is flagged as a pseudogene. This CDR3 is 15 amino acids long. CDR3 coding DNA: TGTGCCAGCAGCAAAGCAACTCGGACTACCAATGAGCAGTTCTTC. It codes for CASSKATRTTNEQFF.

This clone is a singleton in its sample. V and J are TRBV4-2 and TRBJ2-7, with 8 bases that match TRBD2. V lost 3 bases to trimming and J lost 1 base; unmatched junction nucleotides: 2. The germline V gene has CDR1 LGHNA and CDR2 YNFKEQ. The CDR3 has 14 residues. For the CDR3, the DNA is TGTGCCAGCAGCCACGGGGGGGGATCCTACGAGCAGTACTTC. Amino acid sequence: CASSHGGGSYEQYF.

This sequence joins TRBV5-1 and TRBJ2-4; D is perhaps TRBD1 (5 bases). The CDR3 loop spans 14 amino acids. Per the germline V gene, CDR1 is SGHRS and CDR2 is YFSETQ. The ends were cut back, 2 bases at V and 4 bases at J, with 10 bases in the middle. The CDR3 region has the DNA TGCGCCAGCAGCTTACAGGTGGGGAAAAACATTCAGTACTTC. This sequence encodes CASSLQVGKNIQYF.

The chain recombines TRBV7-9 with TRBJ1-2; TRBD1 matches at 10 bases. CDR3 length: 13 amino acids. Germline CDR1 and CDR2: SEHNR and FQNEAQ (reference sequence). V was pared by 4 bases and J by 4 bases, with 0 bases of the junction left unmatched. CDR3 in DNA: TGTGCCAGCAGCTGGGACAGGGGCTATGGCTACACCTTC. Translation: CASSWDRGYGYTF.